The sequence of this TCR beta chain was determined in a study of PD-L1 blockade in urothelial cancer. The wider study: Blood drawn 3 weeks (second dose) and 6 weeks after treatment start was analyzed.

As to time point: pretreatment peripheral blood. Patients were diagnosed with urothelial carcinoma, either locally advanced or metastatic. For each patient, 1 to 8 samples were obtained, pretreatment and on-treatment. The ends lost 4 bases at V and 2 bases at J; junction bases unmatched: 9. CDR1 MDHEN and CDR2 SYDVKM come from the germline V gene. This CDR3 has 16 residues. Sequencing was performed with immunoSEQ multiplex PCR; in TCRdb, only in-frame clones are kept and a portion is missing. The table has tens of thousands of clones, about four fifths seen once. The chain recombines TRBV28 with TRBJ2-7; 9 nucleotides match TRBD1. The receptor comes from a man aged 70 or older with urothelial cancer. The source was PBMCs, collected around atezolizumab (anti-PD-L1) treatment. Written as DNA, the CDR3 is TGTGCCAGCAGTTCCCGGACAGGGGAAGTCCCCTACGAGCAGTACTTC. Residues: CASSSRTGEVPYEQYF.